The 30 T cell receptor beta chains below come from one sample, sequenced in a study of blood T cell repertoires in COVID-19. Generated by immunoSEQ multiplex PCR, the TCRdb table keeps only in-frame clones and is missing some. This table holds 95,000 to 150,000 clones, roughly 85% found once. The source material was peripheral blood. The receptor source for this set is a human donor in a cohort sampled during active COVID-19.

The gene calls are TRBV29-1 and TRBJ2-5; a weak D match, TRBD2 (5 bases). This CDR3 comprises 14 residues. Between the trimmed V and J ends, which lost 7 bases and 5 bases, there was a span of 20 bases. Germline V CDR1 and CDR2: SQVTM, ANQGSEA. As DNA, the CDR3 is TGCAGCGCCGCCCGGGCCAGCGGAGAGGAGACCCAGTACTTC. Protein: CSAARASGEETQYF.

The V and J genes are TRBV2 and TRBJ2-3, with 8 bases lining up with TRBD2. Germline CDR1 is SNHLY and CDR2 is FYNNEI. V shed 10 bases and J 0 bases; nucleotides not matched to a gene: 6. The CDR3 spans 14 residues. CDR3 residues: CATARGGSTDTQYF. The CDR3 bases are TGTGCCACCGCCCGGGGGGGTAGCACAGATACGCAGTATTTT. Full variable domain (missing parts from reference TRBV2 and TRBJ2-3): EPEVTQTPSHQVTQMGQEVILRCVPISNHLYFYWYRQILGQKVEFLVSFYNNEISEKSEIFDDQFSVERPDGSNFTLKIRSTKLEDSAMYFCATARGGSTDTQYFGPGTRLTVL.

The CDR3 reads CASSPVGAGRAYNEQFF. The CDR3 region has the DNA TGTGCCAGCAGCCCCGTGGGAGCGGGACGGGCATACAATGAGCAGTTCTTC. V usage is TRBV7-8 and J usage is TRBJ2-1, with TRBD2 matching over 7 bases. The V segment lost 5 bases and the J segment 4 bases; nucleotides outside the gene matches: 14. The length of the CDR3 is 17 residues. Germline V lookup: CDR1 SGHVS, CDR2 FQNEAQ.

The table lists this clone with a count of one. This chain uses TRBV28 with TRBJ1-2; D is unclear. Germline lookup yields CDR1 MDHEN and CDR2 SYDVKM. V was pared by 1 base and J by 2 bases, with 11 bases between. The CDR3 length is 15 residues. The chain's CDR3 is CASSLYRVRNYGYTF. The CDR3 DNA reads as TGTGCCAGCAGTTTATACCGGGTTCGCAACTATGGCTACACCTTC.

The rearrangement uses TRBV5-8 and TRBJ2-1; TRBD1 aligns across 7 bases. Germline lookup yields CDR1 SGHTS and CDR2 YDEGEE. The length of the CDR3 is 14 residues. Losses at the gene ends were 1 base for V and 3 bases for J; bases not matched to a gene: 1. CDR3 loop: CASSLRQGYNEQFF. The CDR3 DNA follows: TGTGCCAGCAGCTTGAGACAGGGCTACAATGAGCAGTTCTTC.

The rearrangement links TRBV30 to TRBJ2-3, with D tentatively TRBD2 (6 bases). V lost 0 bases to trimming and J lost 3 bases, with 13 bases between them. CDR3 length: 15 amino acids. Germline V CDR1 and CDR2: GTSNPN, SVGIG (reference sequence). The CDR3 nucleotides are TGTGCCTGGAGTGTAATGGCGGGAAGGACAGATACGCAGTATTTT. This gives the protein CAWSVMAGRTDTQYF.

V and J are TRBV6-1 and TRBJ1-1; D remains ambiguous. The germline CDR1 and CDR2 sequences are MNHNS and SASEGT. CDR3 length: 16 residues. V shed 3 bases and J shed 0 bases, with 14 bases lying between them. The CDR3 is CASSDPGLPVNTEAFF. In DNA, the CDR3 is TGTGCCAGCAGTGACCCCGGGTTACCCGTGAACACTGAAGCTTTCTTT.

This rearrangement joins TRBV9 to TRBJ1-2; unclear D gene. The CDR3 is made up of 12 amino acids. Germline assignment: CDR1 SGDLS and CDR2 YYNGEE. The V end lost 2 bases, the J end lost 7 bases, and 9 bases lay between the germline ends. The CDR3 DNA reads TGTGCCAGCAGCGTGGGAGGGCTTGGCTACACCTTC. Translation gives CASSVGGLGYTF. The whole variable domain, filled in from reference TRBV9 and TRBJ1-2, reads DSGVTQTPKHLITATGQRVTLRCSPRSGDLSVYWYQQSLDQGLQFLIQYYNGEERAKGNILERFSAQQFPDLHSELNLSSLELGDSALYFCASSVGGLGYTFGSGTRLTVV.

CDR3 protein: CASSYRGSPSNYGYTF. CDR3 sequence (DNA): TGTGCCAGCAGTTATCGCGGCTCCCCTTCTAACTATGGCTACACCTTC. The chain has TRBV6-5 and TRBJ1-2; D is unresolved. V shed 3 bases and J shed 0 bases, with 14 bases lying between them. The CDR3 sequence is 16 residues long. In germline, CDR1 is MNHEY, CDR2 SVGAGI.

The chain joins TRBV3-1 (or the pseudogene TRBV3-2) to TRBJ1-6; 7 bases are shared with TRBD1. Germline V gene lookup returns CDR1 LGHDT and CDR2 YNNKEL (reference sequence). J was trimmed by 5 bases and V by 4 bases; bases with no gene match: 5. The CDR3 loop spans 15 amino acids. The CDR3 DNA reads TGTGCCAGCAGCCTCCGAGACAGGGATAATTCACCCCTCCACTTT. Translation: CASSLRDRDNSPLHF.

This clone was recorded a few times. This chain links TRBV12-3 or TRBV12-4 with TRBJ1-5; D unclear. V was trimmed by 3 bases and J by 7 bases, leaving 7 bases between them. The CDR3 covers 12 residues. This CDR3 is CASSFSRQPQHF. The CDR3 coding sequence is TGTGCCAGCAGTTTTTCGAGGCAGCCCCAGCATTTT.

This clone was recorded a few times. This rearrangement joins TRBV28 to TRBJ2-3; no firm D call. Germline V gene sequence: CDR1 MDHEN, CDR2 SYDVKM. Trimming removed 2 bases at V and 0 bases at J, with 6 bases between. CDR3 length: 14 amino acids. Here the CDR3 reads CASSLQASTDTQYF. CDR3 DNA sequence: TGTGCCAGCAGTTTACAGGCCAGCACAGATACGCAGTATTTT.

This clone has a handful of counts. This rearrangement joins TRBV2 to TRBJ1-5; 8 bases are shared with TRBD1. The CDR3 loop spans 14 amino acids. Germline V lookup: CDR1 SNHLY, CDR2 FYNNEI. The trim removed 3 bases at V and 5 bases at J, leaving 3 bases unmatched. The CDR3 nucleotides are TGTGCCAGCAGTGATAAGACAGGGGATCAGCCCCAGCATTTT. Encoded protein: CASSDKTGDQPQHF. Full variable domain (remainder filled in from reference TRBV2 and TRBJ1-5): EPEVTQTPSHQVTQMGQEVILRCVPISNHLYFYWYRQILGQKVEFLVSFYNNEISEKSEIFDDQFSVERPDGSNFTLKIRSTKLEDSAMYFCASSDKTGDQPQHFGDGTRLSIL.

This clone was seen only a few times. The gene calls are TRBV10-3 and TRBJ1-4; D is ambiguous. Per germline, CDR1 ENHRY and CDR2 SYGVKD. The CDR3 runs to 16 residues. V was pared by 3 bases and J by 3 bases, with 14 bases between. This CDR3 reads CAISDPGETANEKLFF. The CDR3 nucleotides read TGTGCCATCAGTGATCCGGGAGAGACGGCTAATGAAAAACTGTTTTTT.

V gene TRBV5-1 combines with J gene TRBJ2-4; TRBD1 might be the D (8 bases). Between the trimmed V and J ends, which lost 5 bases and 9 bases, there was a span of 15 bases. Germline values: CDR1 SGHRS, CDR2 YFSETQ. The CDR3 has 13 residues. The DNA for the CDR3 is TGCGCCAGCAGAAAGGACAGGGAGGGCATTCAGTACTTC. Its protein is CASRKDREGIQYF.

The rearrangement uses TRBV6-5 and TRBJ1-2; unclear D gene. Germline CDR1 MNHEY, CDR2 SVGAGI. This CDR3 spans 16 amino acids. V lost 4 bases to trimming and J lost 0 bases, with 15 bases between them. CDR3 in DNA: TGTGCCAGCAGTTCCCATGGGAGGAATGCTAACTATGGCTACACCTTC. Encoded protein: CASSSHGRNANYGYTF.

The rearrangement links TRBV3-1 (or the pseudogene TRBV3-2) to TRBJ2-1; possible D gene TRBD2, 5 bases. V dropped 0 bases and J dropped 6 bases, with 12 bases sitting between them. Per germline, CDR1 LGHDT and CDR2 YNNKEL (reference sequence). The CDR3 runs 15 residues. The CDR3 coding sequence is TGTGCCAGCAGCCAAGAGGGCCGGACTCCCAATGAGCAGTTCTTC. Translating it yields CASSQEGRTPNEQFF.

This chain joins TRBV24-1 and TRBJ2-4, with D maybe TRBD1 (5 bases). V lost 2 bases to trimming and J lost 1 base, with 11 bases between them. CDR3 length equals 16 residues. Looked up from germline, CDR1 is KGHDR and CDR2 is SFDVKD. The CDR3 DNA sequence: TGTGCCACCAGTGATTCGACAGCTTCGGCCAAAAACATTCAGTACTTC. It is translated as CATSDSTASAKNIQYF.

V is TRBV28 and J is TRBJ1-1, with 7 bases matching TRBD1. Germline trimming cut 3 bases from V and 6 bases from J; bases unmatched to any gene: 1. The CDR3 length is 12 residues. Germline loops: CDR1 MDHEN, CDR2 SYDVKM. As DNA, the CDR3 is TGTGCCAGCAGTTTCCAGGGGGCTGAAGCTTTCTTT. Amino acid sequence: CASSFQGAEAFF.

This clone was observed a handful of times. The V gene is TRBV18, the J gene TRBJ2-7; 9 bases line up with TRBD1. Germline-derived CDR1 and CDR2 are KGHSH and LQKENI. CDR3 length equals 14 residues. Germline trimming cut 4 bases from V and 0 bases from J; bases unmatched to any gene: 1. The CDR3 DNA is TGTGCCAGCTCACAGGGACAGGGCTCCTACGAGCAGTACTTC. Amino acids: CASSQGQGSYEQYF.

The chain links TRBV6-5 to TRBJ2-3; tentative D call: TRBD2 (6 bases). V was pared by 6 bases and J by 7 bases, with 17 bases between. The germline CDR1 and CDR2 sequences are MNHEY and SVGAGI. The CDR3 consists of 14 residues. In nucleotides, the CDR3 is TGTGCCAGCAGGGAGGGACTGGAAAGGAATACGCAGTATTTT. It yields the protein CASREGLERNTQYF.

J is TRBJ1-2 and V is TRBV9; 8 bases fit TRBD1. CDR1 and CDR2 (germline): SGDLS, YYNGEE. This CDR3 region has 14 residues. After removal of 3 bases from V and 6 bases from J, the junction contained 7 bases not matched to a gene. The CDR3 reads CASSALDRGNGYTF. CDR3 in DNA: TGTGCCAGCAGCGCCCTTGACAGGGGTAATGGCTACACCTTC.

This clone was counted between two and nine times. The V gene is TRBV5-4, the J gene TRBJ2-1; 7 bases are shared with TRBD2. Germline assignment: CDR1 SGHNT and CDR2 YYREEE (reference sequence). This CDR3 is 14 amino acids long. V lost 1 base, J lost 10 bases, and 8 bases stayed unmatched. CDR3: CASSLIGRQGEQFF. The CDR3, as DNA: TGTGCCAGCAGCTTGATCGGGAGGCAAGGGGAGCAGTTCTTC.

The chain is built from TRBV27 and TRBJ2-2; 13 bases are shared with TRBD2. V shed 5 bases, J shed 6 bases, and the junction held 0 bases outside the gene matches. The CDR3 spans 14 residues. Per the germline V gene, CDR1 is MNHEY and CDR2 is SMNVEV (reference sequence). CDR3 bases: TGTGCCAGCAGTGGACTAGCGGGGGCCGGGGAGCTGTTTTTT. Translated: CASSGLAGAGELFF.

The table lists this clone with many counts. This chain connects TRBV19 to TRBJ1-2; D remains unclear. The CDR3 totals 15 residues. V was shortened by 8 bases and J by 0 bases, with 16 bases between the two germline ends. Germline lookup yields CDR1 LNHDA and CDR2 SQIVND (reference sequence). The CDR3 is CASGSGRLANYGYTF. CDR3 nucleotide sequence: TGTGCCAGTGGCTCTGGGAGACTAGCTAACTATGGCTACACCTTC.

The chain joins TRBV16 to TRBJ2-1; 7 nucleotides align to TRBD2. Germline CDR1 KGHSY, CDR2 FQNENV. The CDR3 length is 16 residues. Unmatched junction bases numbered 11, after V lost 4 bases and J lost 5 bases. The CDR3 nucleotides are TGTGCCAGCAGCCGAGGGGAGGGCCTGGGCAACAATGAGCAGTTCTTC. Residues: CASSRGEGLGNNEQFF.

The chain recombines TRBV28 with TRBJ2-7, with D possibly TRBD1 on 6 matching bases. The CDR3 totals 15 residues. From germline, CDR1 is MDHEN and CDR2 SYDVKM. Trimming took 6 bases from V and 5 from J, leaving 20 bases between them. CDR3 amino acids: CASSLLQGFSDEQYF. Written as DNA, the CDR3 is TGTGCCAGCAGCCTCCTGCAGGGGTTTTCCGACGAGCAGTACTTC.

The CDR3 bases are TGTGCCAGCAGTAGCATTGGACTAGCCAACCGCGGCGGGGAGCTGTTTTTT. The encoded protein is CASSSIGLANRGGELFF. The V call is TRBV6-2 or TRBV6-3, the J call TRBJ2-2, with 8 bases aligning to TRBD2. The V gene end was trimmed by 5 bases and the J gene end by 7 bases; junction bases not matched to a gene: 15. CDR1 is MNHEY and CDR2 is SVGEGT in the germline V gene. The CDR3 is 17 amino acids.

The chain combines TRBV28 with TRBJ2-3, with 9 bases lining up with TRBD2. CDR3 length: 15 amino acids. J gave up 0 bases and V 6 bases, and 4 bases lay outside the gene matches. CDR1 is MDHEN and CDR2 is SYDVKM in the germline V gene. CDR3 sequence: CASSLAGISTDTQYF. The CDR3 DNA is TGTGCCAGCAGCCTAGCGGGGATTAGCACAGATACGCAGTATTTT.

This clone was seen once. This chain uses TRBV21-1 with TRBJ2-5; the table's D call TRBD1 went unverified against the DNA. TRBV21-1 is shown as a pseudogene. The CDR3 contains 12 residues. CDR3 sequence (DNA): TGTGCCAGCGTGGGGGCTGGGGAGACCCAGTACTTC. Translated, it gives CASVGAGETQYF.